This passage covers 20 T cell receptor beta chains from one sample sequenced in a study of shared clonotypes between healthy human individuals. Repertoires were generated with immunoSEQ multiplex PCR, while TCRdb's copy carries only in-frame clones and drops some. The sample has hundreds of thousands of clones, 95% to 98% seen once; the top ten hold 0.3%. Naive CD8 cells were CD45RO-negative, positively selected for CCR7, excluding terminally differentiated effector memory CD45RA+ cells. Sequencing was done on a sample of naive CD8+ T cells sorted from blood. The receptors here all came from a man under 40 in good health.

This clone was recorded only once. V is TRBV27 and J is TRBJ2-2; no clear D gene. Germline V gene lookup returns CDR1 MNHEY and CDR2 SMNVEV (reference sequence). V was trimmed by 0 bases and J by 5 bases, leaving 4 bases between them. The CDR3 runs 13 residues. Here the CDR3 DNA reads TGTGCCAGCAGTTTATCAGGGACCGGGGAGCTGTTTTTT. Translation: CASSLSGTGELFF.

Only one count was recorded for this clone. The gene calls are TRBV5-1 and TRBJ2-1; D remains ambiguous. V was cut by 4 bases and J by 6 bases, with 17 bases left in between. The length of the CDR3 is 15 residues. The germline V gene encodes CDR1 SGHRS and CDR2 YFSETQ. The CDR3 sequence is CASSPSLGRVNEQFF. CDR3 nucleotide sequence: TGCGCCAGCAGCCCGAGCCTAGGTCGGGTCAATGAGCAGTTCTTC.

In its sample, this clone was seen once. Relative to the germline gene, one junction end is altered; a read error may explain this. J is TRBJ2-5 and V is TRBV7-7, with D uncertain. Germline loops: CDR1 SSHAT, CDR2 FNYEAQ (reference sequence). The length of the CDR3 is 14 residues. CDR3 coding DNA: TGTGCTAGCAGCTTAGAGGCCCGGCAGGAGACCCAGTACTTC. Its translation is CASSLEARQETQYF.

This chain connects TRBV7-6 to TRBJ2-1, with TRBD1 matching over 8 bases. Germline CDR1 and CDR2: SGHVS and FNYEAQ. This CDR3 spans 15 amino acids. V shed 1 base and J 3 bases; nucleotides not matched to a gene: 2. CDR3 nucleotide sequence: TGTGCCAGCAGCTTAGGACAGGGGCACTACAATGAGCAGTTCTTC. Protein: CASSLGQGHYNEQFF.

The chain carries TRBV30 and TRBJ1-4, with unresolved D. This CDR3 region has 12 residues. The germline gives CDR1 GTSNPN, CDR2 SVGIG (reference sequence). The V gene lost 0 bases and the J gene lost 8 bases, with 7 bases spanning the gap. This CDR3 reads CAWSVPLEKLFF. Written as DNA, the CDR3 is TGTGCCTGGAGTGTACCCCTCGAAAAACTGTTTTTT.

The rearrangement joins TRBV11-2 to TRBJ2-1; no definite D call. The CDR3 runs 13 residues. Germline V lookup: CDR1 SGHAT, CDR2 FQNNGV. V lost 1 base to trimming and J lost 5 bases, with 6 bases between them. CDR3 sequence reads: CASSLVLHNEQFF. In DNA, the CDR3 is TGTGCCAGCAGCTTAGTTTTGCACAATGAGCAGTTCTTC.

CDR3: CAWSSLSSYEQYF. In nucleotides, the CDR3 is TGTGCCTGGTCTTCACTGAGCTCCTACGAGCAGTACTTC. The V and J genes are TRBV30 and TRBJ2-7; D uncertain. The germline V gene has CDR1 GTSNPN and CDR2 SVGIG (reference sequence). This CDR3 contains 13 residues. V dropped 5 bases and J dropped 0 bases, with 11 bases sitting between them.

Concerning this clone: The sample holds other DNA sequences that translate to the same CDR3. CDR3 bases: TGTGCCAGCAGCCCCCGGGACAGGACCTACGAGCAGTACTTC. Protein product: CASSPRDRTYEQYF. V and J are TRBV7-9 and TRBJ2-7; 8 nucleotides line up with TRBD1. This CDR3 is 14 amino acids long. Germline V gene sequence: CDR1 SEHNR, CDR2 FQNEAQ (reference sequence). With 5 bases clipped from V and 2 bases from J, the junction kept 5 bases outside the gene matches.

This clone was counted a single time. The chain uses TRBV27 and TRBJ2-7, with D tentatively TRBD1 or TRBD2 (6 bases each). The CDR3 sequence is 16 residues long. CDR1 and CDR2 from the germline V gene are MNHEY and SMNVEV (reference sequence). Trimming pared 4 bases from V and 0 bases from J, leaving 16 bases between. The CDR3 is CASSSLPEGHSYEQYF. In DNA, the CDR3 is TGTGCCAGCAGTTCCCTGCCGGAGGGACACTCCTACGAGCAGTACTTC.

The chain links TRBV6-5 to TRBJ2-5; TRBD2 might be the D (5 bases). This CDR3 is built from 15 residues. Trimming took off 7 bases at V and 4 bases at J, with 19 bases between the two ends. Germline loops: CDR1 MNHEY, CDR2 SVGAGI. The CDR3 is CASIGESLGSETQYF. CDR3 nucleotides: TGTGCCAGCATTGGGGAGTCCTTGGGCTCAGAGACCCAGTACTTC.

The V call is TRBV28, the J call TRBJ2-3; TRBD1 might be the D (5 bases). Germline CDR1 MDHEN, CDR2 SYDVKM. V dropped 6 bases and J dropped 0 bases, with 19 bases sitting between them. This CDR3 contains 17 residues. CDR3 sequence (DNA): TGTGCCAGCAGCTCCAAGGACCCGGACACTAGCACAGATACGCAGTATTTT. Translating it yields CASSSKDPDTSTDTQYF.

The chain carries TRBV29-1 and TRBJ1-4; TRBD1 matches at 8 bases. V lost 0 bases and J lost 6; bases outside the gene matches: 9. Germline CDR1 SQVTM, CDR2 ANQGSEA. This CDR3 has 16 residues. CDR3 residues: CSVEDRAGQGDEKLFF. DNA of the CDR3: TGCAGCGTTGAAGATAGGGCAGGACAGGGCGATGAAAAACTGTTTTTT.

CDR3 region: CASRGTGSYGYTF. For the CDR3, the DNA is TGTGCCAGCAGAGGGACAGGCAGCTATGGCTACACCTTC. The V call is TRBV6-4, the J call TRBJ1-2; 8 nucleotides line up with TRBD1. Unmatched junction bases numbered 4, after V lost 6 bases and J lost 4 bases. Germline V gene data show CDR1 as MRHNA and CDR2 as SNTAGT. The CDR3 spans 13 residues.

The rearrangement joins TRBV11-2 to TRBJ2-2; a possible D gene is TRBD2 (6 bases). V was clipped by 1 base and J by 5 bases, with 14 bases between them. Germline CDR1 reads SGHAT; CDR2 reads FQNNGV. The CDR3 has 16 residues. The DNA of the CDR3 is TGTGCCAGCAGCTTAGGTCTGGCGGGGCGGACCGGGGAGCTGTTTTTT. Translating it yields CASSLGLAGRTGELFF.

The rearrangement links TRBV2 to TRBJ2-7; no clear D gene. V was pared by 3 bases and J by 4 bases, with 13 bases between. The V gene's germline CDR1 is SNHLY and CDR2 FYNNEI. The CDR3 runs 14 residues. The CDR3 DNA sequence: TGTGCCAGCAGTGAGGGCGACGGGTGGTACGAGCAGTACTTC. Amino acid sequence: CASSEGDGWYEQYF.

This chain connects TRBV2 to TRBJ2-3; D remains ambiguous. The CDR3 contains 16 residues. The V gene's germline CDR1 is SNHLY and CDR2 FYNNEI. The V end lost 2 bases, the J end lost 1 base, and 13 bases lay between the germline ends. The CDR3 nucleotides read TGTGCCAGCAGTGAATTGGCCGATGCTCGCACAGATACGCAGTATTTT. It codes for CASSELADARTDTQYF.

The rearrangement joins TRBV11-1 to TRBJ2-3; weak D call: TRBD1 (6 bases). The V end was cut by 5 bases, the J end by 1 base, with 13 bases between. The CDR3 covers 15 residues. Germline V gives CDR1 SGHAT, CDR2 FQDESV (reference sequence). The CDR3: CASSRGQIGTDTQYF. CDR3 DNA sequence: TGTGCCAGCAGCCGAGGACAGATCGGCACAGATACGCAGTATTTT. Full variable domain (remainder filled in from reference TRBV11-1 and TRBJ2-3): EAEVAQSPRYKITEKSQAVAFWCDPISGHATLYWYRQILGQGPELLVQFQDESVVDDSQLPKDRFSAERLKGVDSTLKIQPAELGDSAMYLCASSRGQIGTDTQYFGPGTRLTVL.

The chain employs TRBV9 and TRBJ2-7; 7 nucleotides match TRBD1. CDR1 SGDLS and CDR2 YYNGEE come from the germline V gene. The V and J ends lost 3 bases and 0 bases, in that order; junction bases with no gene match: 6. This CDR3 contains 15 residues. CDR3 in DNA: TGTGCCAGCAGCGGAGCGACAGGGTTCTCCTACGAGCAGTACTTC. Amino acids: CASSGATGFSYEQYF.

V gene TRBV7-9 combines with J gene TRBJ2-3; tentatively, D is TRBD1 (6 bases). Trimming took 5 bases from V and 2 from J, leaving 14 bases between them. Germline V lookup: CDR1 SEHNR, CDR2 FQNEAQ (reference sequence). The length of the CDR3 is 15 residues. For the CDR3, the DNA is TGTGCCAGCAGCGTAGTCGGGGACACCACAGATACGCAGTATTTT. Translation gives CASSVVGDTTDTQYF.

The V and J genes are TRBV5-1 and TRBJ2-1; either TRBD1 or TRBD2 may fit D (5 bases each). Germline loops: CDR1 SGHRS, CDR2 YFSETQ. CDR3 length: 16 amino acids. V lost 0 bases and J 4 bases, leaving 14 bases between the germline ends. CDR3 sequence reads: CASSLVLGTVYNEQFF. The CDR3 DNA is TGCGCCAGCAGCTTGGTATTAGGGACGGTTTACAATGAGCAGTTCTTC.